Listed here are 3 T cell receptor beta chains from one sample, sequenced in a study of CD8+ T cells in alopecia areata. The sequencing template was cDNA reverse transcribed from extracted RNA. Sequenced by immunoSEQ multiplex PCR; TCRdb stores in-frame clones only, minus some. The sample has about 250,000 clones; approximately 60% are singletons. Treatment given: oral pan-JAK inhibitor, 5-10 mg twice daily. The sequences come from CD4+ T cells sorted from blood, collected around week 53, from a patient treated with tofacitinib. The source of these receptors is a human donor with alopecia areata.

This sequence joins TRBV19 and TRBJ1-5; TRBD1 aligns across 12 bases. Looked up from germline, CDR1 is LNHDA and CDR2 is SQIVND (reference sequence). This CDR3 region has 16 residues. J gave up 6 bases and V 2 bases, and 5 bases lay outside the gene matches. The CDR3 DNA sequence: TGTGCCAGTAGTATAACCGCGGGACAGGGGGCTCAGCCCCAGCATTTT. Its protein is CASSITAGQGAQPQHF. Looking up the rest from reference TRBV19 and TRBJ1-5 gives the full variable domain: DGGITQSPKYLFRKEGQNVTLSCEQNLNHDAMYWYRQDPGQGLRLIYYSQIVNDFQKGDIAEGYSVSREKKESFPLTVTSAQKNPTAFYLCASSITAGQGAQPQHFGDGTRLSIL.

The rearrangement uses TRBV20-1 and TRBJ2-3, with unresolved D. The CDR3 is made up of 11 amino acids. The germline V gene encodes CDR1 DFQATT and CDR2 SNEGSKA (reference sequence). CDR3 DNA: TGCAGCCCCGCAGAAACAGATACGCAGTATTTT. Its protein is CSPAETDTQYF.

In this sample, this clone turned up once. This chain connects TRBV27 to TRBJ2-7; D is unresolved. Germline V CDR1 and CDR2: MNHEY, SMNVEV (reference sequence). The CDR3 is made up of 12 amino acids. Trimming left V 10 bases short and J 5 bases short, with 15 bases between. The CDR3 spells CANPDPFHEQYF. Written as DNA, the CDR3 is TGTGCCAACCCGGACCCGTTCCACGAGCAGTACTTC.